One sample yielded the 11 T cell receptor beta chains listed below, sequenced in a study of cytomegalovirus exposure and HLA in healthy donors. Amplification used 60 Vbeta primers and 13 Jbeta primers. The protocol was immunoSEQ multiplex PCR, while the TCRdb copy is restricted to in-frame clones and leaves out a portion. The table records 100,000 or so clones, 65% to 85% of them present only once. The sample taken for sequencing was PBMCs. These receptors were taken from a male donor in good health and CMV-seronegative.

The chain is built from TRBV28 and TRBJ2-5, with TRBD2 matching over 7 bases. CDR1 is MDHEN, CDR2 SYDVKM, per germline. The CDR3 sequence is 14 residues long. Trimming at V came to 3 bases and at J to 2 bases, leaving 3 bases not matched to a gene. The CDR3 nucleotides read TGTGCCAGCAGTTTGCCTAGCGGACAAGAGACCCAGTACTTC. Translating it yields CASSLPSGQETQYF. The complete variable domain, with remaining parts taken from reference TRBV28 and TRBJ2-5, reads DVKVTQSSRYLVKRTGEKVFLECVQDMDHENMFWYRQDPGLGLRLIYFSYDVKMKEKGDIPEGYSVSREKKERFSLILESASTNQTSMYLCASSLPSGQETQYFGPGTRLLVL.

The chain combines TRBV2 with TRBJ2-3; 7 bases match TRBD1. This CDR3 has 14 residues. With V trimmed by 7 bases and J by 4 bases, 8 bases remained unmatched. CDR1 and CDR2 from the germline V gene are SNHLY and FYNNEI. Here the CDR3 reads CASIRQGGSDTQYF. CDR3 sequence (DNA): TGTGCCAGCATCCGACAGGGCGGTTCAGATACGCAGTATTTT.

The chain uses TRBV6-1 and TRBJ1-1; D not certain. The CDR3 is made up of 13 amino acids. Germline CDR1 MNHNS, CDR2 SASEGT. With 7 bases removed from V and 5 bases from J, the gap between germline ends came to 14 bases. Here the CDR3 DNA reads TGTGCCAGCAATGGCCAGAGGGAGACTGAAGCTTTCTTT. Translated, it gives CASNGQRETEAFF.

The V and J genes are TRBV19 and TRBJ1-2; tentatively, D is TRBD1 (5 bases). Deletions cut 6 bases from V and 7 bases from J, with 9 bases between. The germline CDR1 and CDR2 sequences are LNHDA and SQIVND (reference sequence). CDR3 size: 11 residues. The CDR3 region has the DNA TGTGCCAGTAGCATCGGGGGTGGCTACACCTTC. This codes for CASSIGGGYTF.

CDR3: CATRTGYSNQPQHF. In DNA, the CDR3 is TGTGCCACCCGGACAGGCTATAGCAATCAGCCCCAGCATTTT. The chain joins TRBV6-1 to TRBJ1-5; 7 nucleotides line up with TRBD1. The J segment lost 0 bases and the V segment lost 10 bases, leaving 6 bases of the junction unmatched. The CDR3 is made up of 14 amino acids. From germline, CDR1 is MNHNS and CDR2 SASEGT.

The chain has TRBV11-2 and TRBJ2-5, with a weak D call TRBD2 (5 bases). V lost 3 bases, J lost 3 bases, and 8 bases lay in between. The CDR3 has 13 amino acids. Germline CDR1 reads SGHAT; CDR2 reads FQNNGV. CDR3 DNA sequence: TGTGCCAGCAGCTTGAGCGGTAAAGAGACCCAGTACTTC. Translated: CASSLSGKETQYF.

This clone was seen only a few times. The chain recombines TRBV30 with TRBJ2-2, with 8 positions matching TRBD1. Germline CDR1 is GTSNPN and CDR2 is SVGIG (reference sequence). The CDR3 is made up of 15 amino acids. V lost 0 bases, J lost 4 bases, and 4 bases stayed unmatched. CDR3 protein: CAWSVQGVVTGELFF. CDR3 DNA: TGTGCCTGGAGTGTACAGGGGGTGGTCACCGGGGAGCTGTTTTTT.

The chain combines TRBV4-3 with TRBJ2-2; 10 bases are a match to TRBD1. The ends lost 2 bases at V and 3 bases at J; junction bases unmatched: 12. Germline assignment: CDR1 LGHNA and CDR2 YSLEER. This CDR3 is built from 19 residues. The CDR3 here is CASSQSGFDRGRDTGELFF. The CDR3 DNA follows: TGCGCCAGCAGCCAAAGCGGCTTCGACAGGGGGCGGGACACCGGGGAGCTGTTTTTT.

The chain recombines TRBV27 with TRBJ2-5; 7 bases agree with TRBD1. The ends lost 8 bases at V and 7 bases at J; junction bases unmatched: 10. The CDR3 has 13 residues. Germline V lookup: CDR1 MNHEY, CDR2 SMNVEV (reference sequence). CDR3 DNA: TGTGCCAGCTTCCCCACAGGGGCGGGGACCCAGTACTTC. Translation gives CASFPTGAGTQYF.

The chain joins TRBV5-6 to TRBJ1-3; the match to TRBD1 covers 8 bases. This CDR3 has 18 amino acids. Germline CDR1 and CDR2: SGHDT and YYEEEE. J lost 5 bases, V lost 4 bases, and 17 bases had no gene match. The CDR3: CASSLLASKTGVRNTIYF. CDR3 coding DNA: TGTGCCAGCAGCCTCCTAGCTTCTAAGACAGGGGTTAGAAACACCATATATTTT.

The J gene is TRBJ2-1, the V gene TRBV27; 11 bases agree with TRBD2. The CDR3 covers 18 residues. CDR1 MNHEY and CDR2 SMNVEV come from the germline V gene (reference sequence). Germline trimming cut 5 bases from V and 6 bases from J; bases unmatched to any gene: 15. The CDR3 is CASSPIPLLAGVLNEQFF. CDR3 in DNA: TGTGCCAGCAGTCCGATCCCTCTACTAGCGGGAGTCCTCAATGAGCAGTTCTTC.